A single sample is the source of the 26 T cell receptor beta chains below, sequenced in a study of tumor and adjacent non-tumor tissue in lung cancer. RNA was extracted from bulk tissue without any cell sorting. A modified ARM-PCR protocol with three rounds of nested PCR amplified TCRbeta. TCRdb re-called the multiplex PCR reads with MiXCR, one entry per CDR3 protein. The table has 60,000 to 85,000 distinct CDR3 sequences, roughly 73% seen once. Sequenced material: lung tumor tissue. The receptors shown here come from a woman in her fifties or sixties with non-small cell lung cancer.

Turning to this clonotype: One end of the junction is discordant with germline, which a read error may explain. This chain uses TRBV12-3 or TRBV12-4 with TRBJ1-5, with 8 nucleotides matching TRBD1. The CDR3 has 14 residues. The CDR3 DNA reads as TGTGCCAGCAGTGAGGCAGGGGGCAATCAGTCCCAGCATTTT. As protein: CASSEAGGNQSQHF.

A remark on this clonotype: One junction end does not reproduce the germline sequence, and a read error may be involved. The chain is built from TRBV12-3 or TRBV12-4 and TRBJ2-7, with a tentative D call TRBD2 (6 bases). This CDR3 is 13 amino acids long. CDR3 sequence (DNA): TGTGGCAGCAGTATAGGAGGGAACTACGAGCAGTACTTC. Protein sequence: CGSSIGGNYEQYF.

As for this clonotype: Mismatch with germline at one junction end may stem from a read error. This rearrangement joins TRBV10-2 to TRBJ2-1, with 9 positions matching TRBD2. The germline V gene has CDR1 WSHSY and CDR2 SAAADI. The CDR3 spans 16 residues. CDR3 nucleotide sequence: TGCGCCTGCAGTGAGTCGGGGACTAGCAGGATGAATGAGCAGCTCTTC. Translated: CACSESGTSRMNEQLF.

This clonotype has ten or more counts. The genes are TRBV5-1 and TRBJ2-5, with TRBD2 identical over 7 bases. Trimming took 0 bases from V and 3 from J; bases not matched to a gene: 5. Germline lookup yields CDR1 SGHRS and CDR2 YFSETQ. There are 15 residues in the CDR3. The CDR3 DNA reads TGCGCCAGCAGCTTGGCCTTGGGAGGGGAAGAGACCCAGTACTTC. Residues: CASSLALGGEETQYF.

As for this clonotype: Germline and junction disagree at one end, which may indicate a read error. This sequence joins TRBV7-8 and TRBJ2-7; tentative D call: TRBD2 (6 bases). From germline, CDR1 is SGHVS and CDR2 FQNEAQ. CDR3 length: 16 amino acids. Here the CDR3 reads CATSSRTIAPFYEQYF. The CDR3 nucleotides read TGTGCCACCAGCTCCAGGACTATCGCTCCTTTCTACGAGCAGTACTTC.

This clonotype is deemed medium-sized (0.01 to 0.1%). This CDR3 reads CASAGVSEQFF. The CDR3 bases are TGTGCCAGCGCAGGGGTGAGTGAGCAGTTCTTC. The chain has TRBV11-1 and TRBJ2-1, with TRBD1 as a possible D gene (6 bases). This CDR3 has 11 amino acids. Germline CDR1 and CDR2: SGHAT and FQDESV (reference sequence). The V end was cut by 8 bases, the J end by 9 bases, with 11 bases between.

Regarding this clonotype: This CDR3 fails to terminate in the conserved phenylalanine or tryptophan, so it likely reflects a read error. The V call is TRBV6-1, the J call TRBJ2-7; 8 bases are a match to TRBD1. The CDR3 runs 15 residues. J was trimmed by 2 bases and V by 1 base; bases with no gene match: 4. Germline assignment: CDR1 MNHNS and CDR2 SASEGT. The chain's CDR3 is CASSEDGTGPYEQYL. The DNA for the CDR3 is TGTGCCAGCAGTGAAGATGGGACAGGCCCCTACGAGCAGTACTTA.

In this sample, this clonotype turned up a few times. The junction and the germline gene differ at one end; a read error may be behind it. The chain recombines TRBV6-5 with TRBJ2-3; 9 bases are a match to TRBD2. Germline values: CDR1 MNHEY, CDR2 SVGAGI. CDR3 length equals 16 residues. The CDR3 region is CASRIPAGGSIDTQYF. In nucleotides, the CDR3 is TGTGCCAGCAGAATACCAGCGGGAGGAAGCATAGATACGCAGTATTTT.

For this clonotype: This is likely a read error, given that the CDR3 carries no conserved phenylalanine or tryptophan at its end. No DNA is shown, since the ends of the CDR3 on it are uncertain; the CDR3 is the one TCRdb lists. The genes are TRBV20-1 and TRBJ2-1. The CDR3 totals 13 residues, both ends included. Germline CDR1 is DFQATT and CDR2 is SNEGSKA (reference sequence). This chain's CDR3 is CSARDRVYNEQLL.

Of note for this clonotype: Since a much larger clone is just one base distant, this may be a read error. The CDR3 here is CGISDHGREKLFF. DNA of the CDR3: TGTGGCATCAGTGACCATGGACGGGAAAAACTGTTTTTT. This chain links TRBV10-3 with TRBJ1-4; D is uncertain. The CDR3 has 13 residues. CDR1 is ENHRY and CDR2 is SYGVKD in the germline V gene.

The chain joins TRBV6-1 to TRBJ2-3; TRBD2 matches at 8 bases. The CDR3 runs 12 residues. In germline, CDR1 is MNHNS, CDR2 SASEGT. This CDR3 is CISAGGADTQYF. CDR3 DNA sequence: TGTATCAGCGCGGGGGGCGCAGATACGCAGTATTTT.

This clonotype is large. CDR3 residues: CSASGTGAGNTIYF. The CDR3, as DNA: TGCAGCGCATCCGGGACAGGGGCTGGAAACACCATATATTTT. The gene calls are TRBV29-1 and TRBJ1-3; 10 bases align to TRBD1. Per germline, CDR1 SQVTM and CDR2 ANQGSEA. This CDR3 has 14 residues. The V segment lost 7 bases and the J segment 2 bases; nucleotides outside the gene matches: 5.

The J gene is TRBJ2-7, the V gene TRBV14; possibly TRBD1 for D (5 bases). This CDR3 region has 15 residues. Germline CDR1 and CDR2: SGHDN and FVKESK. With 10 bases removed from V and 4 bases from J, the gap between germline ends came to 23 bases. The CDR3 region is CAICQDESTVYEQYF. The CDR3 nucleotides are TGTGCCATCTGCCAAGACGAATCGACAGTTTACGAGCAGTACTTC.

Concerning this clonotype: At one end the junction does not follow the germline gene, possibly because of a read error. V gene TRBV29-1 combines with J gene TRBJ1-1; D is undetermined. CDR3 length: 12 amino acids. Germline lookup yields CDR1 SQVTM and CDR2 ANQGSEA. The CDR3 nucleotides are TGCAGCGTCGGACTGATAAACACTGAAGCGTTCTTT. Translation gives CSVGLINTEAFF. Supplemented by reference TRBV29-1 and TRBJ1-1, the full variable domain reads SAVISQKPSRDICQRGTSLTIQCQVDSQVTMMFWYRQQPGQSLTLIATANQGSEATYESGFVIDKFPISRPNLTFSTLTVSNMSPEDSSIYLCSVGLINTEAFFGQGTRLTVV.

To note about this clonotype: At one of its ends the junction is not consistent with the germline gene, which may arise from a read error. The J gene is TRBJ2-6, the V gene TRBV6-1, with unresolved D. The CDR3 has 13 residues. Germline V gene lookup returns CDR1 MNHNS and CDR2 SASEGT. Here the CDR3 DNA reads TGTGCCTGTTGGGTGACTGGAGCCAACGTCCTGACTTTC. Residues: CACWVTGANVLTF.

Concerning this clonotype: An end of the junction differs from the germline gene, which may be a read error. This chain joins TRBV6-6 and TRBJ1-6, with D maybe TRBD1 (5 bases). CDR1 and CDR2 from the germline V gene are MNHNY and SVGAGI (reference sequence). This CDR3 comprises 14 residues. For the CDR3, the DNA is TGTACCAGCGGCTTCGGGATAGGGGTATCACCCCTCCACTTT. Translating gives CTSGFGIGVSPLHF.

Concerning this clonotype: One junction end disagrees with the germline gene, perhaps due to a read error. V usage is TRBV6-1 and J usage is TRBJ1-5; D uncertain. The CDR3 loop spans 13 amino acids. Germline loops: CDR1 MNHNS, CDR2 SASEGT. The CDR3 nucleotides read TGTGCCAGCAGTGACACTGCCAATCAACCCCAGAATTTT. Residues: CASSDTANQPQNF.

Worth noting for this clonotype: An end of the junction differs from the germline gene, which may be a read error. Here the CDR3 DNA reads TGTACCAGCAGATGGGGACAGTGCAATGAACAGTTCTTC. Encoded protein: CTSRWGQCNEQFF. This chain uses TRBV6-5 with TRBJ2-1; TRBD1 agrees at 7 bases. CDR3 size: 13 residues. The germline V gene encodes CDR1 MNHEY and CDR2 SVGAGI.

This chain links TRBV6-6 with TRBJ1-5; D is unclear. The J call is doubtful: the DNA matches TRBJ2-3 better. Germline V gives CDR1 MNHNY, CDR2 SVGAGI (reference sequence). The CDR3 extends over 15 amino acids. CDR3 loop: CASSYGQDTNQPQYF. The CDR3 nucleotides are TGTGCCAGCAGTTACGGCCAGGATACTAATCAGCCCCAGTATTTT.

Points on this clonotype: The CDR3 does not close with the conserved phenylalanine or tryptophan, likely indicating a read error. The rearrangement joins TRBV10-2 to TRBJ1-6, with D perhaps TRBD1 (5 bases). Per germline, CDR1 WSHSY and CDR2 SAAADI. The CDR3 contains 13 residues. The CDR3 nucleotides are TGCACCACCCACCCGGGGCTCAATTCACCCCTCCACATT. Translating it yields CTTHPGLNSPLHI.

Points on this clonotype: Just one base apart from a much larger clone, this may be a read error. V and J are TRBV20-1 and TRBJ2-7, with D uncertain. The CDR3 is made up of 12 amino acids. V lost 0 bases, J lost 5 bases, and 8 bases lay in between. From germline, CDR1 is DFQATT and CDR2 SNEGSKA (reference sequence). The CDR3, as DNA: TGCAGTGCTAGAGAGGGTCGGAACGAGCAGTACTTC. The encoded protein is CSAREGRNEQYF.

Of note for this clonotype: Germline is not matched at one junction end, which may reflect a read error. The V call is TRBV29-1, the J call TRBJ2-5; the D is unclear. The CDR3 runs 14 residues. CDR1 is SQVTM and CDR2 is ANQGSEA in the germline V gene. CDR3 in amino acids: CSVLAGDVGETQYF. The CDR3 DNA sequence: TGCAGCGTTCTGGCCGGAGACGTTGGAGAGACACAGTACTTC.

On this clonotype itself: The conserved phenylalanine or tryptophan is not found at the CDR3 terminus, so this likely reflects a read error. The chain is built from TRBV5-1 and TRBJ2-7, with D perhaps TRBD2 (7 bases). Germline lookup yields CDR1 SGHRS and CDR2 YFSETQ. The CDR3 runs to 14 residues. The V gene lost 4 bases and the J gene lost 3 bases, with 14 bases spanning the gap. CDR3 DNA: TGCGCCAGCAGCATCCACAGGGAGGGCTACGAGCAGTACATT. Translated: CASSIHREGYEQYI.

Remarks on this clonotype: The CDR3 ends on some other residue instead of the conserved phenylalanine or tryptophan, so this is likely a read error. The CDR3 nucleotides read TGTGCCAGCAGTTTACCCTCGTCTCACACATATACGCAGTATTCT. Its translation: CASSLPSSHTYTQYS. The genes are TRBV28 and TRBJ2-3; D unresolved. The length of the CDR3 is 15 residues. CDR1 is MDHEN, CDR2 SYDVKM, per germline.

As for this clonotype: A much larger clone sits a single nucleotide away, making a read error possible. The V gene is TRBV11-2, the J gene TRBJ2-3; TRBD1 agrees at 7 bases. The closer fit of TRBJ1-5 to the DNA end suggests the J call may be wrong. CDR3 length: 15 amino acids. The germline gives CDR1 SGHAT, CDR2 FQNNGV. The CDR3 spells CASSLPVQGPDTQHF. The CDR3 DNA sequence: TGTGCCAGCAGCTTACCCGTACAGGGGCCGGATACGCAGCATTTT.

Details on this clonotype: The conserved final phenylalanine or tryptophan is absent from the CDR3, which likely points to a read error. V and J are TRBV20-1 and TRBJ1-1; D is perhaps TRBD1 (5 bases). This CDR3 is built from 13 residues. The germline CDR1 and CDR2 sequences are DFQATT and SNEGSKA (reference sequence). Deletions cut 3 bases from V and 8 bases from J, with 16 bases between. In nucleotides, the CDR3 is TGCAGTGCTAGGGTGACAGTAGGCTCCGAAGCTTTCCTT. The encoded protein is CSARVTVGSEAFL.